Only a few counts were recorded for the clone carrying this T cell receptor (beta chain). What it binds is unknown. This record comes from a study of beta chain features in type 1 diabetes. Study outcomes and limitations: Shortening that was moderate but significant affected the TCRB CDR3s of Type 1 diabetes patients in all four CD4+ subsets. Type 1 diabetes patients showed fewer insertions and more deletions at VDJ junctions. Compared with healthy donors, patients appeared to share more similar naive, central memory and regulatory TCRB repertoires.

The CDR3 extends over 11 amino acids. The germline V and J ends were trimmed by 4 bases and 9 bases, with 7 bases remaining between them. Germline V gives CDR1 SGHTA, CDR2 FQGNSA. Investigators reverse transcribed all isolated RNA, so they sequenced expressed TCRB transcripts. Clones were read by immunoSEQ multiplex PCR, and TCRdb kept only the in-frame ones, dropping some. This sample has roughly 150,000 clones, with approximately 9.1% found just once. The chain couples TRBV7-2 to TRBJ2-4; possible D gene TRBD2, 6 bases. The clonotype originates from a woman aged 18-29 years in good health. The sequencing input was central memory CD4+ T cells from blood. The CDR3 nucleotides read TGTGCCAGCAGCTCCGGGAGCATTCAGTACTTC. Translating gives CASSSGSIQYF.